Reported below is one TCR beta chain. Its antigen is currently unknown. The CDR3 extends over 12 amino acids. Germline V lookup: CDR1 SEHNR, CDR2 FQNEAQ (reference sequence). The data derive from a study of cytomegalovirus exposure and HLA in healthy donors. At the level of the study: Falling in the Caucasian-associated ancestry cluster were about 83% of approximately 410 genotyped donors.

Regarding the study as a whole: What TCR beta sequences reportedly achieved was accurate prediction of HLA-A and HLA-B alleles in most subjects. In a later analysis, the majority of CMV-associated beta chains seemingly showed HLA restriction.

The PCR made use of 60 Vbeta and 13 Jbeta primers. The table came from immunoSEQ multiplex PCR; TCRdb's copy has only in-frame clones and leaves some out. Of 65,000 to 85,000 clones listed, roughly 9.1% are singletons. The source material was PBMCs. The sequence was obtained from a man aged 55 to 70 in good health and CMV-seropositive. V usage is TRBV7-9 and J usage is TRBJ2-2; 8 nucleotides match TRBD2. The CDR3 sequence: CGSGESTGELFF. Written as DNA, the CDR3 is TGTGGTAGCGGGGAGTCGACCGGGGAGCTGTTTTTT.